The 6 T cell receptor beta chains in this list originate from one sample, sequenced in a study of early T cells in non-severe SARS-CoV-2 infection. TCRdb fed the 5' RACE reads into MiXCR, producing one record per CDR3 protein. The sample shows roughly 34,000 distinct CDR3 sequences, 6% to 7.5% of them seen only once. The sample was whole blood, taken at baseline. Receptors were obtained from an adult who was a healthcare worker with PCR-confirmed SARS-CoV-2 infection or an uninfected control (not recorded which).

This clonotype occurred many times. J is TRBJ1-4 and V is TRBV29-1; 9 bases are a match to TRBD1. The CDR3 is 17 residues long. J was trimmed by 5 bases and V by 6 bases; bases with no gene match: 16. In germline, CDR1 is SQVTM, CDR2 ANQGSEA. DNA for the CDR3: TGCAGCGTCCAACAGGGGGCCGCGTCCGTGGGAAATGAAAAACTGTTTTTT. Its protein product is CSVQQGAASVGNEKLFF.

J is TRBJ2-7 and V is TRBV18, with a possible D match to TRBD2 (6 bases). The CDR3 length is 13 residues. Germline CDR1 KGHSH, CDR2 LQKENI. The V gene lost 5 bases and the J gene lost 5 bases, with 13 bases spanning the gap. The CDR3 is CASSAGRLNEQYF. The CDR3 DNA follows: TGTGCCAGCTCAGCGGGACGCCTCAACGAGCAGTACTTC.

This clonotype was counted many times. The chain carries TRBV7-2 and TRBJ2-5; D might be TRBD1 or TRBD2, each matching 6 bases. Per germline, CDR1 SGHTA and CDR2 FQGNSA. With 5 bases removed from V and 5 bases from J, the gap between germline ends came to 15 bases. This CDR3 comprises 14 residues. CDR3 nucleotides: TGTGCCAGCAGCCCCCGAGGGGGGCGGGAGACCCAGTACTTC. Protein product: CASSPRGGRETQYF.

The J gene is TRBJ2-2, the V gene TRBV27; TRBD2 agrees at 16 bases. This CDR3 has 20 amino acids. J lost 2 bases, V lost 6 bases, and 12 bases had no gene match. Germline V lookup: CDR1 MNHEY, CDR2 SMNVEV (reference sequence). The CDR3 protein is CASRLLGLAGGGVNTGELFF. In nucleotides, the CDR3 is TGTGCCAGCAGGCTTTTGGGACTAGCGGGAGGGGGCGTTAACACCGGGGAGCTGTTTTTT.

The chain is built from TRBV7-8 and TRBJ1-2; D uncertain. Germline loops: CDR1 SGHVS, CDR2 FQNEAQ. Trimming shortened V by 1 base and J by 2 bases, and 5 bases separated the two germline ends. The CDR3 length is 13 residues. The CDR3 protein is CASSLGGNYGYTF. CDR3 in DNA: TGTGCCAGCAGCTTAGGAGGGAACTATGGCTACACCTTC.

This clonotype was observed a few times. The V call is TRBV11-2, the J call TRBJ2-5; a possible D gene is TRBD2 (5 bases). V was shortened by 3 bases and J by 2 bases, with 13 bases between the two germline ends. CDR3 length equals 15 residues. From germline, CDR1 is SGHAT and CDR2 FQNNGV. This chain's CDR3 is CASSFGTGKQETQYF. In DNA, the CDR3 is TGTGCCAGCAGCTTCGGCACGGGAAAACAAGAGACCCAGTACTTC.